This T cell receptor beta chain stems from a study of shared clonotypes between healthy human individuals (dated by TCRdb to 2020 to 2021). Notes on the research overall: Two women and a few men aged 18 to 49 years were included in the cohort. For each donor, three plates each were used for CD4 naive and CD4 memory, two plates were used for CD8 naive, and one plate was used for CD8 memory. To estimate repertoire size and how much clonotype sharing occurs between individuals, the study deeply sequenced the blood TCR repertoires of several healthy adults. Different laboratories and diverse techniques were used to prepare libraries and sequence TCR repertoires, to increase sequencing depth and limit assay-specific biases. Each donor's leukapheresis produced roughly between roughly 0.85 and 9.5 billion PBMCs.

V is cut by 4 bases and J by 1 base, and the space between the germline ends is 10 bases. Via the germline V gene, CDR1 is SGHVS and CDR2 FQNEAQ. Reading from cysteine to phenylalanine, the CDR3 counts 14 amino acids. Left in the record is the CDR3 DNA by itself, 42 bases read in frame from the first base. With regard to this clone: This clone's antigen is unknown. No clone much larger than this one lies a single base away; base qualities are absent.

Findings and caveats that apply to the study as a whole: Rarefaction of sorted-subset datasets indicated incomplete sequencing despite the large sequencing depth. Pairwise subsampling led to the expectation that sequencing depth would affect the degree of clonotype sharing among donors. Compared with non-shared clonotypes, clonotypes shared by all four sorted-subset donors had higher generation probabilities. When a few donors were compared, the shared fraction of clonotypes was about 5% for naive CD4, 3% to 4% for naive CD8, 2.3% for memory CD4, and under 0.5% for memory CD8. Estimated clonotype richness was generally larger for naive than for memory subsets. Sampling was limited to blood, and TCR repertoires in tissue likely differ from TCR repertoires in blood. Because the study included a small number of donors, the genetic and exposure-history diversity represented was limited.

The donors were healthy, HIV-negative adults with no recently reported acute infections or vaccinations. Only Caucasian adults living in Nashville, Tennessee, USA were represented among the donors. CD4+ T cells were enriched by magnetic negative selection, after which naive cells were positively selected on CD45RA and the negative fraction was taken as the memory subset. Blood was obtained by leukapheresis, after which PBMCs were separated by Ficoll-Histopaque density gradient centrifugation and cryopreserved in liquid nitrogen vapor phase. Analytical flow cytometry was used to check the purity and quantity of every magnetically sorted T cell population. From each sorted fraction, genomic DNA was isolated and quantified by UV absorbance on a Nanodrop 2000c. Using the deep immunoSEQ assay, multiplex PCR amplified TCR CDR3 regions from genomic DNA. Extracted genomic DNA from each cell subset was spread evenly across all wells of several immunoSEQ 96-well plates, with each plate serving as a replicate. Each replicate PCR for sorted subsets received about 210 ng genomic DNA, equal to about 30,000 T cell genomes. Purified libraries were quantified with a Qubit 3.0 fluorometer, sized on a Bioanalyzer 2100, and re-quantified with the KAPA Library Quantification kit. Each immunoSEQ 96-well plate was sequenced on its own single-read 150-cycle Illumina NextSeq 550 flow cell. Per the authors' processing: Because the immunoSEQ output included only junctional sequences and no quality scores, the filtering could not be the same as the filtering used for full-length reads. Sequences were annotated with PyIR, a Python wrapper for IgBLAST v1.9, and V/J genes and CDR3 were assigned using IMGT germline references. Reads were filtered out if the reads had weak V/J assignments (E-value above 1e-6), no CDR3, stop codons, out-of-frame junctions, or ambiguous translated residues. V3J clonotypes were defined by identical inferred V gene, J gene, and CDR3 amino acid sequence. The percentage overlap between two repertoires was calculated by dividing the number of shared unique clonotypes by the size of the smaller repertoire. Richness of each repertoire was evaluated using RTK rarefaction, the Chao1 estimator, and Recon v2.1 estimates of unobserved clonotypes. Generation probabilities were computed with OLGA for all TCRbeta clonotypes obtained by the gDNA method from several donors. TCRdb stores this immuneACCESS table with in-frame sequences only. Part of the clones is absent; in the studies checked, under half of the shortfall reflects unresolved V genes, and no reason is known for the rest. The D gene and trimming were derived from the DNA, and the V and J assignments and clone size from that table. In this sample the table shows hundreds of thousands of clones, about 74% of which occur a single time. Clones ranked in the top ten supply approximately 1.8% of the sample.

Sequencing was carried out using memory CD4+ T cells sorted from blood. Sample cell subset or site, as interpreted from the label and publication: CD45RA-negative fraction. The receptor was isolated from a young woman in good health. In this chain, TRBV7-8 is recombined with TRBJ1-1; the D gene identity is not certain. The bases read TGTGCCAGCAGCTCCCGGACTTGGAACACTGAAGCTTTCTTT. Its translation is CASSSRTWNTEAFF.